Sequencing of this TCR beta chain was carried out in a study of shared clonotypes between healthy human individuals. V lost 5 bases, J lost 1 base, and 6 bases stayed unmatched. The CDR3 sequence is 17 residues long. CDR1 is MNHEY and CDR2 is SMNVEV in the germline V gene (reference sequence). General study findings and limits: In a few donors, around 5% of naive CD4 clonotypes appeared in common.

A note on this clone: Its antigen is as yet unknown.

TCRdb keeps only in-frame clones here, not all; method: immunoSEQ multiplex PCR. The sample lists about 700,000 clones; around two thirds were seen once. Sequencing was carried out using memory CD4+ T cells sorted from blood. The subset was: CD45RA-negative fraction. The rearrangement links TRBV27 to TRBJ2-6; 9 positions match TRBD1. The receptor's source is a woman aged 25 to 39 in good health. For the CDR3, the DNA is TGTGCCAGCAGTCCGGGACAGGGTGCTTCTGGGGCCAACGTCCTGACTTTC. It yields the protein CASSPGQGASGANVLTF.